Listed below are T cell receptor beta chains from one sample, sequenced in a study of blood T cell repertoires in COVID-19. The protocol was immunoSEQ multiplex PCR, while the TCRdb copy is restricted to in-frame clones and leaves out a portion. This sample carries about 46,000 clones, 80% to 95% of them seen once, and the ten largest clones take 3% to 4%. Sequencing was performed on peripheral blood. The receptors here all came from a middle-aged man with acute or convalescent COVID-19. Each CDR3 is given with its conserved first and last residue. D genes are given only for firm matches. Clone size is shown for a subset of rows, as once, few, many or a class of expanded clone.

D: TRBD1
J: TRBJ1-5
V: TRBV27
size: NA
CDR3: CASRGQGPQPQHF
DNA: TGTGCCAGCAGAGGACAGGGCCCTCAGCCCCAGCATTTT

D: NA
J: TRBJ2-3
V: TRBV2
size: NA
CDR3: CASSGGGRTADTQYF
DNA: TGTGCCAGCAGTGGGGGCGGCAGGACCGCAGATACGCAGTATTTT

D: NA
J: TRBJ1-1
V: TRBV6-6
size: NA
CDR3: CASSWENVNTEAFF
DNA: TGTGCCAGCAGTTGGGAGAACGTGAACACTGAAGCTTTCTTT

D: TRBD1
J: TRBJ2-5
V: TRBV30
size: NA
CDR3: CAWRQGTQETQYF
DNA: TGTGCCTGGAGACAGGGGACCCAAGAGACCCAGTACTTC

D: TRBD2
J: TRBJ2-3
V: TRBV4-1
size: NA
CDR3: CASSQEAGGPTTSTDTQYF
DNA: TGCGCCAGCAGCCAAGAAGCGGGGGGCCCGACCACTAGCACAGATACGCAGTATTTT

D: NA
J: TRBJ1-5
V: TRBV6-1
size: NA
CDR3: CASSEGGPTGNQPQHF
DNA: TGTGCCAGCAGTGAAGGGGGGCCTACAGGCAATCAGCCCCAGCATTTT

D: NA
J: TRBJ2-6
V: TRBV27
size: NA
CDR3: CASTSRAGANVLTF
DNA: TGTGCCAGCACCTCCCGGGCTGGGGCCAACGTCCTGACTTTC

D: NA
J: TRBJ1-4
V: TRBV7-2
size: NA
CDR3: CASSIDPRGSEKLFF
DNA: TGTGCCAGCAGTATCGATCCCAGGGGAAGTGAAAAACTGTTTTTT

D: NA
J: TRBJ1-4
V: TRBV6-5
size: NA
CDR3: CASRMGATNEKLFF
DNA: TGTGCCAGCAGAATGGGGGCGACTAATGAAAAACTGTTTTTT

D: NA
J: TRBJ1-2
V: TRBV5-5
size: NA
CDR3: CASSLLGTPLYGYTF
DNA: TGTGCCAGCAGCTTACTCGGGACACCCCTCTATGGCTACACCTTC

D: NA
J: TRBJ2-5
V: TRBV7-2
size: NA
CDR3: CASSLVREETQYF
DNA: TGTGCCAGCAGCTTAGTCAGGGAAGAGACCCAGTACTTC

D: NA
J: TRBJ2-2
V: TRBV3-1/TRBV3-2
size: NA
CDR3: CASSQVGRGKGELFF
DNA: TGTGCCAGCAGCCAAGTCGGTCGGGGGAAAGGGGAGCTGTTTTTT

D: NA
J: TRBJ1-6
V: TRBV5-5
size: NA
CDR3: CASSSVQGYSPLHF
DNA: TGTGCCAGCAGCTCCGTTCAGGGTTATTCACCCCTCCACTTT

D: NA
J: TRBJ2-2
V: TRBV7-3
size: NA
CDR3: CASSLYSVGELFF
DNA: TGTGCCAGCAGCTTATATTCTGTCGGGGAGCTGTTTTTT

D: TRBD1
J: TRBJ1-5
V: TRBV15
size: NA
CDR3: CATSTLQGAQPQHF
DNA: TGTGCCACCAGCACTTTACAGGGGGCTCAGCCCCAGCATTTT

D: TRBD1
J: TRBJ2-4
V: TRBV10-1
size: NA
CDR3: CASRLVQGGLAKNIQYF
DNA: TGCGCCAGCCGCCTCGTACAGGGGGGACTAGCCAAAAACATTCAGTACTTC

D: NA
J: TRBJ1-1
V: TRBV30
size: NA
CDR3: CAWSGGPNTEAFF
DNA: TGTGCCTGGAGCGGCGGCCCGAACACTGAAGCTTTCTTT

D: TRBD1
J: TRBJ2-2
V: TRBV18
size: NA
CDR3: CASSPATGRVGELFF
DNA: TGTGCCAGCTCACCTGCGACAGGGCGTGTCGGGGAGCTGTTTTTT

D: NA
J: TRBJ2-3
V: TRBV24-1
size: NA
CDR3: CATSTGSNTQYF
DNA: TGTGCCACCAGTACCGGGTCTAATACGCAGTATTTT

D: TRBD1
J: TRBJ1-1
V: TRBV6-1
size: NA
CDR3: CASNDPPGQGANTEAFF
DNA: TGTGCCAGCAATGACCCCCCGGGACAGGGGGCAAACACTGAAGCTTTCTTT

D: NA
J: TRBJ2-7
V: TRBV27
size: NA
CDR3: CASRPQGDEQYF
DNA: TGTGCCAGCAGACCACAGGGTGACGAGCAGTACTTC

D: TRBD2
J: TRBJ2-7
V: TRBV10-1
size: once
CDR3: CARSRRGDPYEQYF
DNA: TGCGCCCGCAGTCGGCGGGGGGACCCCTACGAGCAGTACTTC